These 12 T cell receptor beta chains were all obtained from the same sample, sequenced in a study of blood T cell repertoires in COVID-19. Profiling relied on immunoSEQ multiplex PCR, and the TCRdb table lists in-frame clones only, not all of them. The sample carries about 330,000 clones, over 75% recorded once. Sequencing was done on a sample of peripheral blood. These receptors were obtained from a woman in her forties or fifties with active or convalescent COVID-19.

The chain has TRBV4-1 and TRBJ1-5; D may be TRBD1 (6 bases). CDR3 size: 15 residues. Trimming left V 6 bases short and J 8 bases short, with 20 bases between. The germline CDR1 and CDR2 sequences are MGHRA and YSYEKL. This chain's CDR3 is CASSHAGDVVEPQHF. The CDR3 DNA follows: TGCGCCAGCAGTCATGCAGGGGATGTAGTTGAGCCCCAGCATTTT.

This chain links TRBV29-1 with TRBJ2-4; D is uncertain. Germline V gives CDR1 SQVTM, CDR2 ANQGSEA. The CDR3 has 11 amino acids. V gave up 7 bases and J gave up 8 bases, with 12 bases separating them. The CDR3 DNA reads TGCAGCGGTGTATTTTCGGACATTCAGTACTTC. Its protein product is CSGVFSDIQYF.

The rearrangement joins TRBV7-2 to TRBJ1-6; the D is unclear. This CDR3 has 14 residues. V was cut by 1 base and J by 7 bases, with 8 bases left in between. CDR1 is SGHTA and CDR2 is FQGNSA in the germline V gene. The CDR3 DNA follows: TGTGCCAGCAGCTTAGATACCGAGAATTCACCCCTCCACTTT. Translated, it gives CASSLDTENSPLHF.

The J gene is TRBJ2-4, the V gene TRBV30; D gene uncertain. The CDR3 consists of 13 residues. The V end was cut by 4 bases, the J end by 1 base, with 8 bases between. The germline V gene has CDR1 GTSNPN and CDR2 SVGIG (reference sequence). CDR3 in DNA: TGTGCCTGGACTCCCTCGGCCAAAAACATTCAGTACTTC. The encoded protein is CAWTPSAKNIQYF. Together with reference TRBV30 and TRBJ2-4, the CDR3 gives the full variable domain: SQTIHQWPATLVQPVGSPLSLECTVEGTSNPNLYWYRQAAGRGLQLLFYSVGIGQISSEVPQNLSASRPQDRQFILSSKKLLLSDSGFYLCAWTPSAKNIQYFGAGTRLSVL.

The chain recombines TRBV6-5 with TRBJ1-1; D is possibly TRBD1 (5 bases). V was pared by 3 bases and J by 3 bases, with 17 bases between. The CDR3 is made up of 16 amino acids. The germline V gene has CDR1 MNHEY and CDR2 SVGAGI. The chain's CDR3 is CASSYPARGGYTEAFF. The CDR3 DNA reads TGTGCCAGCAGTTATCCCGCGAGGGGAGGGTACACTGAAGCTTTCTTT.

The J gene is TRBJ1-6, the V gene TRBV30, with TRBD1 identical over 8 bases. V dropped 2 bases and J dropped 6; count of bases not matched to a gene: 3. CDR3 size: 14 residues. Germline V gene data show CDR1 as GTSNPN and CDR2 as SVGIG (reference sequence). This CDR3 is CAWSRTGLNSPLHF. The DNA for the CDR3 is TGTGCCTGGAGTCGGACAGGGCTTAATTCACCCCTCCACTTT.

The chain combines TRBV28 with TRBJ1-1; no reliable D call. Germline-derived CDR1 and CDR2 are MDHEN and SYDVKM. This CDR3 contains 13 residues. Trimming left V 5 bases short and J 5 bases short, with 12 bases between. The CDR3 coding sequence is TGTGCCAGCAGTCCGTCCCCGAGGACTGAAGCTTTCTTT. It encodes CASSPSPRTEAFF.

The chain has TRBV7-9 and TRBJ2-3, with 9 bases identical to TRBD1. Germline V CDR1 and CDR2: SEHNR, FQNEAQ (reference sequence). The CDR3 totals 16 residues. V lost 1 base, J lost 5 bases, and 7 bases stayed unmatched. The CDR3 sequence is CASSLGGQGAGDTQYF. The CDR3 bases are TGTGCCAGCAGCTTAGGGGGACAGGGAGCAGGAGATACGCAGTATTTT.

The chain uses TRBV28 and TRBJ1-4; 7 nucleotides agree with TRBD1. The length of the CDR3 is 17 residues. Germline V gene sequence: CDR1 MDHEN, CDR2 SYDVKM. After removal of 5 bases from V and 0 bases from J, the junction contained 9 bases not matched to a gene. CDR3 amino acids: CASSPRTGASTNEKLFF. CDR3 nucleotides: TGTGCCAGCAGTCCAAGGACAGGTGCCTCAACTAATGAAAAACTGTTTTTT.

V is TRBV6-2 or TRBV6-3 and J is TRBJ1-1, with TRBD1 as a possible D gene (6 bases). The CDR3 runs 14 residues. Germline CDR1 reads MNHEY; CDR2 reads SVGEGT. The ends were cut back, 6 bases at V and 6 bases at J, with 17 bases in the middle. The CDR3 nucleotides read TGTGCCAGCAGCCTCACAGGGATAGGCTCTGAAGCTTTCTTT. Its translation: CASSLTGIGSEAFF.

CDR3 region: CASSEGGLGSYNEQFF. The CDR3 DNA is TGTGCCAGCAGTGAAGGGGGACTAGGATCCTACAATGAGCAGTTCTTC. This chain uses TRBV2 with TRBJ2-1; 8 bases fit TRBD2. Losses at the gene ends were 1 base for V and 1 base for J; bases not matched to a gene: 3. Germline CDR1 reads SNHLY; CDR2 reads FYNNEI. The CDR3 runs to 16 residues.

The CDR3 sequence: CAISGGQGGTEAFF. In DNA form, the CDR3 reads TGTGCCATCAGTGGGGGACAGGGGGGCACTGAAGCTTTCTTT. The genes are TRBV10-3 and TRBJ1-1; 11 bases are shared with TRBD1. The CDR3 consists of 14 residues. J gave up 4 bases and V 4 bases, and 2 bases lay outside the gene matches. Germline V gene sequence: CDR1 ENHRY, CDR2 SYGVKD.